This is a list of T cell receptor beta chains from one sample in a study of T cell responses to AZD1222 COVID-19 vaccine. Clones were sequenced by immunoSEQ multiplex PCR, and TCRdb holds only the in-frame ones, with some missing. The sample yields 110,000 or so clones, about four fifths seen once. Sequenced material: peripheral blood, taken on day 0 of AZD1222 vaccination. These receptors all stem from an adult in good health. CDR3s leave out the opening cysteine and the closing phenylalanine or tryptophan. The D gene is left open where the match is weak. Only part of the rows carry a size: once, few, many, or a class if the clone is expanded.

v_gene	abundance	d_gene	CDR3aa
TRBV5-6	.	.	ASSGLGTQY
TRBV2	.	.	ASRGDQETQY
TRBV10-3	.	TRBD2	AAAGLGVNEQF
TRBV20-1	once	.	SASQGIEAF
TRBV11-2	.	.	ASSLVGIGGYGYT
TRBV4-3	.	TRBD2	ASSHIAGGNTDTQY
TRBV12-3/TRBV12-4	few	.	ASSVGTVETQY
TRBV18	.	.	ASTENEKLF
TRBV18	.	.	ASSPGEGRANYGYT
TRBV13	.	.	ASSSAPGYSNYIQY
TRBV6-2/TRBV6-3	few	.	ASSYGWGAYNEQF
TRBV7-9	.	.	ASSLVRERNPTNEKLF
TRBV4-1	few	.	ASSQLRGTYGYT
TRBV7-2	.	TRBD2	ASSGLAGRNTGELF
TRBV30	.	TRBD1	ASDRANYGYT
TRBV7-8	.	.	ASSLDGEQY
TRBV6-2/TRBV6-3	.	.	ASSSPRGRSGYEQY
TRBV12-3/TRBV12-4	.	.	ASSVGQPQH
TRBV7-8	.	.	ASRAGTSRTDTQY
TRBV18	.	.	ASSPTNGGEGYGYT
TRBV7-2	.	TRBD1	ASSSNPGQAMKQY
TRBV7-2	.	.	ASSLDLGLMGHRIAF
TRBV18	.	TRBD1	ASSRGLGGLGHTEAF
TRBV15	once	.	ATSRRRGTNEKLF
TRBV27	.	.	ASSPNRWNTEAF
TRBV13	.	.	ASSLGVYINEQF
TRBV2	.	TRBD1	ASSWETGGYGYT
TRBV5-1	once	TRBD2	ASSFDSGRLGTQY
TRBV10-3	once	.	AISAMLGQPLHGYT
TRBV6-5	once	.	ASSLMGELTDTQY
TRBV7-8	once	TRBD1	ASSSQGNYEQY
TRBV6-2/TRBV6-3	once	.	ASSYVDNRRGYT
TRBV7-9	.	.	ASSSYLDADEQF
TRBV9	few	.	ASSVRAIQPSGNTIY
TRBV24-1	.	TRBD1	ATMPGQGTGEQF
TRBV27	.	.	ASSPYNGPPGGYT
TRBV30	.	TRBD1	AWSLMDRLSGNTIY
TRBV6-1	.	TRBD2	ASSEAGGGFPTGELF
TRBV6-5	.	.	ASSSTSYTEAF
TRBV6-5	.	.	ASRGHFSGANVLT
TRBV6-2/TRBV6-3	.	.	ASSYRQGGYEQY
TRBV21-1	.	.	ASSKGEDGQPQH
TRBV4-1	.	.	ASSQIRGEYGYT
TRBV16	.	.	ASSHGQSYGYT
TRBV6-5	.	TRBD1	ASRPIDRGNQPQH
TRBV4-3	few	TRBD2	ASSQGPSGGYNEQF
TRBV7-9	.	TRBD2	ASSLLAGSYNEQF
TRBV4-3	.	.	ASSQDRSGAGANVLT
TRBV18	.	.	ASSPKGSGEQY
TRBV4-1	once	TRBD2	ASSLRLTGGETQY
TRBV2	.	.	ASSEYLGWASGNTIY
TRBV6-5	.	TRBD1	ASSYSTGQYYGYT
TRBV6-2/TRBV6-3	.	.	ASSYGRGRSNTEAF
TRBV27	.	.	ASSFRGTEAF
TRBV19	.	.	ASSIVLLGGTEAF
TRBV5-1	.	TRBD1	ASIGTGGTEQY
TRBV2	.	.	ASSRGGAPNSPLH
TRBV15	few	TRBD1	ATSRGPGQED
TRBV7-3	.	.	ASSSGAWEAQY